Listed here is a single T cell receptor beta chain. What it recognizes is unknown. The study made its TCR cDNA through 5'RACE template switching. That step introduced a universal primer site along with UMIs. Via MiXCR, TCRdb re-called the 5' RACE reads, giving one row per CDR3 protein. The table lists roughly 350,000 distinct CDR3 sequences, over 4% of them singletons. The source of the sample is a study of T cells after yellow fever vaccination. Study-wide results and limits: Clones that expanded after primary vaccination mostly reappeared after the booster (roughly 97% CD4, 70% to 90% CD8).

Trimming removed 1 base from V and 6 bases from J, with 10 bases in between. Per germline, CDR1 SGHRS and CDR2 YFSETQ. The CDR3 has 13 amino acids. This TCR was sampled from a young man who received the YFV17D yellow fever vaccine. Sequences were derived from PBMCs, sampled 5 days after the yellow fever booster vaccination. The gene calls are TRBV5-1 and TRBJ1-1; a possible D gene is TRBD1 (5 bases). The CDR3 nucleotides read TGCGCCAGCAGCTTGTCAGGGAGGCCTGAAGCTTTCTTT. Residues: CASSLSGRPEAFF.